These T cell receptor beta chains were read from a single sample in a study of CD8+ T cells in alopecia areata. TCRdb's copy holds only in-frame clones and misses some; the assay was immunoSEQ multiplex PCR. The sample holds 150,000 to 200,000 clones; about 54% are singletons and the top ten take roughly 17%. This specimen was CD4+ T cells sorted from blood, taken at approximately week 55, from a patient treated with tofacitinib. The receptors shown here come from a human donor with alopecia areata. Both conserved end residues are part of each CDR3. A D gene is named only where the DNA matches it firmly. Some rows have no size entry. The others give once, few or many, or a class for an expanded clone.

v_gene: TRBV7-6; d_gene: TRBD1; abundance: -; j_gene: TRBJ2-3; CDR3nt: TGTGCCAGCAGCTTAAGGGGGCTAAACGCAGATACGCAGTATTTT; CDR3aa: CASSLRGLNADTQYF
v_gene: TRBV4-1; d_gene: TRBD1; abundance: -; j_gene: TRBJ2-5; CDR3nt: TGCGCCAGCAGCCTACAGGGGGCGCTGGGTGAGACCCAATACTTC; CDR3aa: CASSLQGALGETQYF
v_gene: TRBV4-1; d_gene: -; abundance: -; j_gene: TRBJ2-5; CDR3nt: TGCGCCAGCAGCCACGAAACTACTAGGAAAGAGACCCAGTACTTC; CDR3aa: CASSHETTRKETQYF
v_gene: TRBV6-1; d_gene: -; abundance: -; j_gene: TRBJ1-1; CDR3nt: TGTGCCAGCAGTGAATCCGCAACAGGGGCTTTCTTT; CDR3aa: CASSESATGAFF
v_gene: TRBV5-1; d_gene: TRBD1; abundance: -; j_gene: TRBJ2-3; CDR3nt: TGCGCCAGCAGCCCTCGACAGGGCCCAGATACGCAGTATTTT; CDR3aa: CASSPRQGPDTQYF
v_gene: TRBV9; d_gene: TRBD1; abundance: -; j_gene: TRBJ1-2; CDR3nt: TGTGCCAGCAGAGATTCGGACAGGGGGTATGGCTACACCTTC; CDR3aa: CASRDSDRGYGYTF
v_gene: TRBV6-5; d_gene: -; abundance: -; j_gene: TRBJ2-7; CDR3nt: TGTGCCAGCAGTTACAATCCAGGGGCCTACGAGCAGTACTTC; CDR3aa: CASSYNPGAYEQYF
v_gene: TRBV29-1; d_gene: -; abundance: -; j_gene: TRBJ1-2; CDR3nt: TGCAGCGTTGAAGGTTTCTCGGGAAGGCGCTATGGCTACACCTTC; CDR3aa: CSVEGFSGRRYGYTF
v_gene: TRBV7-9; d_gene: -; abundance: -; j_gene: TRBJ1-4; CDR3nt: TGTGCCAGCAGCCGTACAGGTGATCCTGAAAAACTGTTTTTT; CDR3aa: CASSRTGDPEKLFF
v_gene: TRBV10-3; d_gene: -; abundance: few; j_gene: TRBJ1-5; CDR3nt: TGTGCCATCAGACCCACTGACAGCGACAATCAGCCCCAGCATTTT; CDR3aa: CAIRPTDSDNQPQHF
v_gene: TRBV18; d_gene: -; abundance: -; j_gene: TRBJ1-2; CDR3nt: TGTGCCAGCTCACCCAGGGAACGGGTGATCTATGGCTACACCTTC; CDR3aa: CASSPRERVIYGYTF
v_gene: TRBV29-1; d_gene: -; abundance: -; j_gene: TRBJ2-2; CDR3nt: TGCAGCGTGGGGAACACCGGGGAGCTGTTTTTT; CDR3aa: CSVGNTGELFF
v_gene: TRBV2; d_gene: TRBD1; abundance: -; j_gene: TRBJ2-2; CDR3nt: TGTGCCAGCAGGACCGGGACAGGATTAGCCGGGGAGCTGTTTTTT; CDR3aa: CASRTGTGLAGELFF
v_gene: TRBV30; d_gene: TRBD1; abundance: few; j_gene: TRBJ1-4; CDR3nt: TGTGCCTGGAGCCCCGGGACAGGAACTGAAAAACTGTTTTTT; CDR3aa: CAWSPGTGTEKLFF
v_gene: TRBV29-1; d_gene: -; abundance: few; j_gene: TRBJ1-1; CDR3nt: TGCAGCGTTGTAAAGGGGACTGAAGCTTTCTTT; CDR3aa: CSVVKGTEAFF
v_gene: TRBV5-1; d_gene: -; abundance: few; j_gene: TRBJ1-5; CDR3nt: TGCGCCAGCAGCTTGGTAGGGGGGAATCAGCCCCAGCATTTT; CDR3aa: CASSLVGGNQPQHF
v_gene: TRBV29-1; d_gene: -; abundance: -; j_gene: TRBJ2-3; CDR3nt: TGCAGCGTTGAAGGGCCCAGGGCAAGCACAGATACGCAGTATTTT; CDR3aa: CSVEGPRASTDTQYF
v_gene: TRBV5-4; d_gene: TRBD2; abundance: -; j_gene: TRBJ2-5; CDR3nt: TGTGCCAGCAGCCCTGGGCTAGCGGGGGGTGAGACCCAGTACTTC; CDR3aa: CASSPGLAGGETQYF
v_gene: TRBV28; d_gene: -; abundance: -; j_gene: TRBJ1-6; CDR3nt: TGTGCCAGCAGTTTTTCCCATGGGAATTCACCCCTCCACTTT; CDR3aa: CASSFSHGNSPLHF
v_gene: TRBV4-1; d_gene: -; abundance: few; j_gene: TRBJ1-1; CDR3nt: TGCGCCAGCAGCCAAGACTTCGGACTAGTAGCTTTCTTT; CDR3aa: CASSQDFGLVAFF
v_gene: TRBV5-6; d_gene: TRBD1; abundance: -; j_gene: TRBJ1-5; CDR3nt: TGTGCCAGCAGCTTGTGGGACAGGGTGCCAAATCAGCCCCAGCATTTT; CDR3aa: CASSLWDRVPNQPQHF
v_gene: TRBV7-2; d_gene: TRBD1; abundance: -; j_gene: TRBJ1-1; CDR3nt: TGTGCCAGCAGCCGGACGGACAGGGTGGCTTTCTTT; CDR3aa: CASSRTDRVAFF
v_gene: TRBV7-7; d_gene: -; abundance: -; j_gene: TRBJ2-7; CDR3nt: TGTGCTAGCAGCCCGGGAACAGGGCAATACGAGCAGTACTTC; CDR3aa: CASSPGTGQYEQYF
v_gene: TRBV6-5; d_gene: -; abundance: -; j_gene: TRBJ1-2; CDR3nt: TGTGCCAGCTGGGACTCTCGAGGCTACACCTTC; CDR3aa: CASWDSRGYTF
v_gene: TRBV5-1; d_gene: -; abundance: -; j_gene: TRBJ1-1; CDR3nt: TGCGCCAGCAGCTTGGCAGGCTATTCGCAAGCTTTCTTT; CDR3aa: CASSLAGYSQAFF
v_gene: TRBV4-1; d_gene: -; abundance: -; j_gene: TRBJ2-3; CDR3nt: TGCGCCAGCAGCCAAGAGGGCAGGACCTTCCGGACAGATACGCAGTATTTT; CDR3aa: CASSQEGRTFRTDTQYF
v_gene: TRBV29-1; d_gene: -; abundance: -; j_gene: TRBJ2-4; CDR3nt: TGCAGCGTTGATCAGGGGCGAAACATTCAGTACTTC; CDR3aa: CSVDQGRNIQYF
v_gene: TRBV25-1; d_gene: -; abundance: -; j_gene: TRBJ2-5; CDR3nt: TGTGCCAGCCCGCTGTGTGGGCGGGAAGAGACCCAGTACTTC; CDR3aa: CASPLCGREETQYF
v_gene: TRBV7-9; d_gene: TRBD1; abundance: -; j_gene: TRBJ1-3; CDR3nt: TGTGCCAGCAGCCCACAGGGGGCCTCTGGAAACACCATATATTTT; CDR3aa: CASSPQGASGNTIYF
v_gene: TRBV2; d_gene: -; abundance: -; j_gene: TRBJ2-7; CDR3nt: TGTGCCAGCAGGCCTACAGGGCTCCGGAACGAGCAGTACTTC; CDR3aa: CASRPTGLRNEQYF
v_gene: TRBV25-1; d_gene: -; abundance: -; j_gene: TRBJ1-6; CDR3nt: TGTGCCAGCAGTGAATGGGAGGGCTCCTATAATTCACCCCTCCACTTT; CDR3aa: CASSEWEGSYNSPLHF
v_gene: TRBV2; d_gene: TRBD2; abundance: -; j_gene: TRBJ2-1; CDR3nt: TGTGCCAGCAGTGTCACTAGCGGTTACAATGAGCAGTTCTTC; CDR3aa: CASSVTSGYNEQFF
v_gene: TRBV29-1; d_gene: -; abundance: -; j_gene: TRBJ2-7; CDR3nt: TGCAGCGTTGAAGATCTCGGCTACGAGCAGTACTTC; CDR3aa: CSVEDLGYEQYF
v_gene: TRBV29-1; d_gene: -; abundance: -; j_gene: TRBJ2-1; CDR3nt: TGCAGCGTTAGGGCAGACAACTACAATGAGCAGTTCTTC; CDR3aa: CSVRADNYNEQFF
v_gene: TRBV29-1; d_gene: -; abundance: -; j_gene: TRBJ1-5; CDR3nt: TGCAGCGTTGCGGCGATCGGAGCTCAGCCCCAGCATTTT; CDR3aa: CSVAAIGAQPQHF
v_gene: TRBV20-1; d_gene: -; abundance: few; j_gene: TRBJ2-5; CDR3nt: TGCAGTGCTAAGAGAAGGGAGACCCAGTACTTC; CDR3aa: CSAKRRETQYF
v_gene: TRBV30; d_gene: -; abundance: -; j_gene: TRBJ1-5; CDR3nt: TGTGCCTGGAGCTCCTATACCAATCAGCCCCAGCATTTT; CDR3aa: CAWSSYTNQPQHF
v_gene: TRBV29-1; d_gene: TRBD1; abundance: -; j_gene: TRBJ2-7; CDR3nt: TGCAGCGTAGTGGGACAGGTTGAGCAGTACTTC; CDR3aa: CSVVGQVEQYF
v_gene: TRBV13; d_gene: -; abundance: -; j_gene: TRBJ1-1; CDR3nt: TGTGCCAGCAGCTTATCCAGGGCCACTGAAGCTTTCTTT; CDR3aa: CASSLSRATEAFF
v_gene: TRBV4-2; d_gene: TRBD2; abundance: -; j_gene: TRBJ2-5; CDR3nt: TGTGCCAGCAGCCACCCGGGGGGGCAAGAGACCCAGTACTTC; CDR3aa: CASSHPGGQETQYF
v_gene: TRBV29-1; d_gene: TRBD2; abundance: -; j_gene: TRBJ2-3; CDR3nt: TGCAGCGTTGTCGGGAGGGGGTTTTCAGATACGCAGTATTTT; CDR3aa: CSVVGRGFSDTQYF
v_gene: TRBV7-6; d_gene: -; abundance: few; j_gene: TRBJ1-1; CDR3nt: TGTGCCAGCAGCTGGACACCGAACACTGAAGCTTTCTTT; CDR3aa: CASSWTPNTEAFF
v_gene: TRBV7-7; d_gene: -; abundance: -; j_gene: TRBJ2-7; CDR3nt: TGTGCTAGCAGCCCAACCTTCGGCTCCTACGAGCAGTACTTC; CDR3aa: CASSPTFGSYEQYF
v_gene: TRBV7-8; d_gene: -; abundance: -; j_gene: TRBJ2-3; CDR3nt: TGTGCCAGCAGTCCAGTGTTAGATACGCAGTATTTT; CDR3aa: CASSPVLDTQYF
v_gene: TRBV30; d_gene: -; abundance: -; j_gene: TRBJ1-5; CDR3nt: TGTGCCTGGAGCGGGGACCGTAGCAATCAGCCCCAGCATTTT; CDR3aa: CAWSGDRSNQPQHF
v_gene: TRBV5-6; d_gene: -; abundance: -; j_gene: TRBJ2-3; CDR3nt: TGTGCCAGCAGCTTGCCAGACTACGATACAGATACGCAGTATTTT; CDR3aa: CASSLPDYDTDTQYF
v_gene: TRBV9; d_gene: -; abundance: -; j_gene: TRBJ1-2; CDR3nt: TGTGCCAGCAGCGTAGCGGGCGACTATGGCTACACCTTC; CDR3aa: CASSVAGDYGYTF
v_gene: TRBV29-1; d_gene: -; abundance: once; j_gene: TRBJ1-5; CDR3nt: TGCAGCGTTGCGGGGAAGCCCAATCAGCCCCAGCATTTT; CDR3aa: CSVAGKPNQPQHF
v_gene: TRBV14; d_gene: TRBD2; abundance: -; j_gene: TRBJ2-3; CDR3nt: TGTGCCAGCAGCCAAGGCCCGGGACTAGCTCTACTTTTT; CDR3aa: CASSQGPGLALLF
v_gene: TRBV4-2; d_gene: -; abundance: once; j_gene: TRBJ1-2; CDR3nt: TGTGCCAGCAGCCAAGACCGAGGGAATAACTATGGCTACACCTTC; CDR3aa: CASSQDRGNNYGYTF
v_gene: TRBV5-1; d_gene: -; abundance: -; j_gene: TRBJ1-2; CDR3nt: TGCGCCAGCAGCTTGTCCGGATTCTATGGCTACACCTTC; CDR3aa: CASSLSGFYGYTF
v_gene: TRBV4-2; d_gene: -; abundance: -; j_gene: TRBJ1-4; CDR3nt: TGTGCCAGCAGCCAAGATTGGCAGACTAATGAAAAACTGTTTTTT; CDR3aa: CASSQDWQTNEKLFF
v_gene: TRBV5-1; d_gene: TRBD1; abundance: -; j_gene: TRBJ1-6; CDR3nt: TGCGCCAGCAGCTCGTCCGGGACAGGGAATTCACCCCTCCACTTT; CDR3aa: CASSSSGTGNSPLHF
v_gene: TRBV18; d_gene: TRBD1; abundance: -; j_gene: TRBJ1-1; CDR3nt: TGTGCCAGCTCGAGGACAGGGAACACTGAAGCTTTCTTT; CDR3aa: CASSRTGNTEAFF
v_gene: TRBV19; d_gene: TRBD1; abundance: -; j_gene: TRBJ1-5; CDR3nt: TGTGCCAGTAGTAACAAAAGACAGGGGAATCAGCCCCAGCATTTT; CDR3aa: CASSNKRQGNQPQHF
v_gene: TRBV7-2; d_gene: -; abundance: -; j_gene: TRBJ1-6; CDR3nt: TGTGCCAGCAGCTTACCCACAGGCCTTTATAATTCACCCCTCCACTTT; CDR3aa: CASSLPTGLYNSPLHF
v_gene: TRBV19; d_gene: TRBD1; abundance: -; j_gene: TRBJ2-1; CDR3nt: TGTGCCAGTACCGAATCGGGACAGTCCTACAATGAGCAGTTCTTC; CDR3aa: CASTESGQSYNEQFF
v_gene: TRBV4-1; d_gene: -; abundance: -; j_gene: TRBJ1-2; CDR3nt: TGCGCCAGCAGCCAAGATGTCAGGGATGGCTACACCTTC; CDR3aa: CASSQDVRDGYTF
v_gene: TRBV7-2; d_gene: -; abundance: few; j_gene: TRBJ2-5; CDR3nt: TGTGCCAGCAGCTTCCCTCTGCCGAGGATAGGGACCCAGTACTTC; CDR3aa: CASSFPLPRIGTQYF